This T cell receptor beta chain was obtained from a study of blood T cell repertoires in COVID-19. V gave up 0 bases and J gave up 2 bases; unmatched junction bases: 6. There are 17 residues in the CDR3. Germline V lookup: CDR1 MNHEY, CDR2 SVGEGT. The method was immunoSEQ multiplex PCR; TCRdb's version includes in-frame clones alone and lacks a portion of them. The sample yields roughly 29,000 clones, around four fifths seen once. This TCR was recovered from a woman in her 70s with active or convalescent COVID-19. The chain employs TRBV6-2 or TRBV6-3 and TRBJ2-2, with TRBD1 matching 7 bases. Sequences were obtained from peripheral blood. The CDR3 loop is CASSYSTQGDNTGELFF. CDR3 bases: TGTGCCAGCAGTTACTCGACTCAGGGGGATAACACCGGGGAGCTGTTTTTT.